This T cell receptor (beta chain) comes out of a study of T-cell memory formation after mild COVID-19. The CDR3 spans 19 residues. The germline V gene has CDR1 SGHRS and CDR2 YFSETQ. The V and J ends lost 4 bases and 8 bases, in that order; junction bases with no gene match: 22. The sample holds a few counts of this clonotype. TCRdb used MiXCR to reprocess the 5' RACE reads, holding one entry per CDR3 protein. This repertoire shows hundreds of thousands of distinct CDR3 sequences, around a sixth found once; its top ten account for around 8.1%. The source of this sequence is an adult woman who had mild COVID-19 (a few samples of this study predate the infection). Cell type and time point are not known. The sequenced material came from PBMCs or a T cell subset sorted from them (not recorded which). This sequence joins TRBV5-1 and TRBJ1-2, with 11 nucleotides matching TRBD1. CDR3: CASSPSRLRTGGAAEGYTF. The CDR3 DNA follows: TGCGCCAGCAGCCCGTCCCGGCTACGGACAGGGGGCGCGGCAGAAGGCTACACCTTC.